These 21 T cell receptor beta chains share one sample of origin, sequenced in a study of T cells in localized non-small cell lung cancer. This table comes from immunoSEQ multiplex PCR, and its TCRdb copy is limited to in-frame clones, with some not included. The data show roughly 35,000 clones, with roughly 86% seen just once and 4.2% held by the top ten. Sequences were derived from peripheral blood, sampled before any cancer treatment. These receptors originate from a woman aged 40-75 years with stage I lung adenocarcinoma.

CDR3 bases: TGCAGCGTTAGGACAGGGACGAACACCGGGGAGCTGTTTTTT. Translated, it gives CSVRTGTNTGELFF. J is TRBJ2-2 and V is TRBV29-1, with 8 bases identical to TRBD1. Germline V gives CDR1 SQVTM, CDR2 ANQGSEA. Trimming cost V 5 bases and J 0 bases; bases outside gene matches: 2. There are 14 residues in the CDR3.

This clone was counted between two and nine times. The CDR3 region has the DNA TGCAGCGTCGAGCGGGACAACTCCTACGAGCAGTACTTC. Its protein product is CSVERDNSYEQYF. V gene TRBV29-1 combines with J gene TRBJ2-7, with a possible D match to TRBD2 (7 bases). The germline V gene encodes CDR1 SQVTM and CDR2 ANQGSEA. The CDR3 totals 13 residues. V was pared by 6 bases and J by 0 bases, with 12 bases between.

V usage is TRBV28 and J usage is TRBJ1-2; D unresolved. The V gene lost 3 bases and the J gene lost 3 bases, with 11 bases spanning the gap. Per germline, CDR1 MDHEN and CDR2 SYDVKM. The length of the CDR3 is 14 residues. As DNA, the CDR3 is TGTGCCAGCAGTTTGACCTCAGGACACTATGGCTACACCTTC. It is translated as CASSLTSGHYGYTF.

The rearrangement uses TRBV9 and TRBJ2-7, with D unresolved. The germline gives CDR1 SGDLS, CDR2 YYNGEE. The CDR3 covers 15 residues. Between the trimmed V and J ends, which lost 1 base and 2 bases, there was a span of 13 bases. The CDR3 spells CASSVSPGPTYEQYF. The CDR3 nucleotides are TGTGCCAGCAGCGTATCCCCGGGCCCCACCTACGAGCAGTACTTC.

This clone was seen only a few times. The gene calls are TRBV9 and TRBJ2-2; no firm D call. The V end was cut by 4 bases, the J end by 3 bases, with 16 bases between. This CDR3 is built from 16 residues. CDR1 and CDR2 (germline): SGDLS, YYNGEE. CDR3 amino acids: CASSTNTRHDTGELFF. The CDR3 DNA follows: TGTGCCAGCAGCACAAACACCCGACACGACACCGGGGAGCTGTTTTTT.

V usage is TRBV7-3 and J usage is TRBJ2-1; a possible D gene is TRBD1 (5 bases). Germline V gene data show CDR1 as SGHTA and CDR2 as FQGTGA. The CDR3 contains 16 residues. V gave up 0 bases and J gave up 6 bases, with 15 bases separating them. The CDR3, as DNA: TGTGCCAGCAGCTTAACGTGGGCAGGGCCCCGCAATGAGCAGTTCTTC. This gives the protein CASSLTWAGPRNEQFF.

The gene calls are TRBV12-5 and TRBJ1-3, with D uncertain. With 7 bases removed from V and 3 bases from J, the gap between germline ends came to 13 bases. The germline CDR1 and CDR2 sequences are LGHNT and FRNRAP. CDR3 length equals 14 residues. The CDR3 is CASAGGIVGNTIYF. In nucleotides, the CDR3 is TGTGCTAGTGCCGGCGGGATTGTTGGAAACACCATATATTTT.

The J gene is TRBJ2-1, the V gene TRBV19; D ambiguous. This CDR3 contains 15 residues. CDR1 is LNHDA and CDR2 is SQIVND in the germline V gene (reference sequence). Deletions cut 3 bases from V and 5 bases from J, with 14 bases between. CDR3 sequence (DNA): TGTGCCAGTAGTATTGCAACAAATATCCACAATGAGCAGTTCTTC. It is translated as CASSIATNIHNEQFF.

The CDR3 DNA reads TGTGCCACCAGCCCGAGGCTGGACCGTAACGGGGAGCAGTACTTC. This translates into CATSPRLDRNGEQYF. The chain couples TRBV15 to TRBJ2-7, with D unresolved. Per the germline V gene, CDR1 is LNHNV and CDR2 is YYDKDF (reference sequence). Trimming took off 5 bases at V and 7 bases at J, with 21 bases between the two ends. The CDR3 extends over 15 amino acids.

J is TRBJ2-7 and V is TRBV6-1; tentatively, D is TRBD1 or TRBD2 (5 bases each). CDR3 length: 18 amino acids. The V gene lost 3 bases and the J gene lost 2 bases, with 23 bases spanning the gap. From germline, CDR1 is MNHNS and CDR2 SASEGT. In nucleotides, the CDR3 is TGTGCCAGCAGTGACAAGAGGACACTCGACCGGCGGGCCTACGAGCAGTACTTC. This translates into CASSDKRTLDRRAYEQYF.

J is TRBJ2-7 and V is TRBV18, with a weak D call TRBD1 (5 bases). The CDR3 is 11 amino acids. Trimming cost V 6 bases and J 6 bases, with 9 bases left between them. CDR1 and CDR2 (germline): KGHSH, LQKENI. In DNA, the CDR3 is TGTGCCAGCTCCCTCCAGGGCGAGCAGTACTTC. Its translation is CASSLQGEQYF.

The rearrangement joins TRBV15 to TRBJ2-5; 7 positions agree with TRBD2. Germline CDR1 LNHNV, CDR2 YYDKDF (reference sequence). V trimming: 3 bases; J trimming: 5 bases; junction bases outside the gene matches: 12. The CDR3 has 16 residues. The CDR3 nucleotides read TGTGCCACCAGCAGGGGGGGGAGTAGCTTCCGCGAGACCCAGTACTTC. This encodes CATSRGGSSFRETQYF.

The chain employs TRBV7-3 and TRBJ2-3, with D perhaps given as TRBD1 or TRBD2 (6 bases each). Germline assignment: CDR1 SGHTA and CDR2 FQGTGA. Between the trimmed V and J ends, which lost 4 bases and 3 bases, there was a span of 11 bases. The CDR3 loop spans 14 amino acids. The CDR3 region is CASSSVGGTDTQYF. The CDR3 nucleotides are TGTGCCAGCAGCTCCGTAGGGGGGACAGATACGCAGTATTTT.

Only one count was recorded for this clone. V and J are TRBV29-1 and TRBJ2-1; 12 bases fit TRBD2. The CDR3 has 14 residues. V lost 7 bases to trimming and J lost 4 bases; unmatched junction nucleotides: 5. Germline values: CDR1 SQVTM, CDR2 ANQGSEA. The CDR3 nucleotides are TGCAGCGGCCGACTAGCGGGGGTTTACAATGAGCAGTTCTTC. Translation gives CSGRLAGVYNEQFF.

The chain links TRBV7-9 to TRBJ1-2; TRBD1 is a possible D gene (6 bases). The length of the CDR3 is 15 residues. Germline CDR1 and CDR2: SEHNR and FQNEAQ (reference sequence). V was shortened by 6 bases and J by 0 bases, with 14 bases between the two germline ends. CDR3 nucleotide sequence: TGTGCCAGCAGAGTTCAGGGGACACCTAACTATGGCTACACCTTC. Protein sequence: CASRVQGTPNYGYTF.

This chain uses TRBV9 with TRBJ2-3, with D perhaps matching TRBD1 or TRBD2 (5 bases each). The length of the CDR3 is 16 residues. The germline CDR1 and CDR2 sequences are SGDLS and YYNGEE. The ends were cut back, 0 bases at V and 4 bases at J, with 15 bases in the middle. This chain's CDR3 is CASSVVGGGDADTQYF. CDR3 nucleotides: TGTGCCAGCAGCGTAGTAGGAGGTGGGGACGCAGATACGCAGTATTTT.

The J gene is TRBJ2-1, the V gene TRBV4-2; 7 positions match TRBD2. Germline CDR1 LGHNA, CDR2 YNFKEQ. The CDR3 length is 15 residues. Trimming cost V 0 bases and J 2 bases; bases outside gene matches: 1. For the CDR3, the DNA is TGTGCCAGCAGCCAAGAACTAGCGCCCTACAATGAGCAGTTCTTC. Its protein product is CASSQELAPYNEQFF.

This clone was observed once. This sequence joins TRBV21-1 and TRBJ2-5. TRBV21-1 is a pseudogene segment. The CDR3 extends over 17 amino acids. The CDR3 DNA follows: TGTGCCAGCAGCAGATGGGACGGGAACACAGACCAAGAGACCCAGTACTTC. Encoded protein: CASSRWDGNTDQETQYF.

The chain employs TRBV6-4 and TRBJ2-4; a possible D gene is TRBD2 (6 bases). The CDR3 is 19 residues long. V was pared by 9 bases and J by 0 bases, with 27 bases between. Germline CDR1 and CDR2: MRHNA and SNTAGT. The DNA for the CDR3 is TGTGCCAGATGGGGACGCGGGGACCCACGAGGCATAGCCAAAAACATTCAGTACTTC. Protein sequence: CARWGRGDPRGIAKNIQYF.

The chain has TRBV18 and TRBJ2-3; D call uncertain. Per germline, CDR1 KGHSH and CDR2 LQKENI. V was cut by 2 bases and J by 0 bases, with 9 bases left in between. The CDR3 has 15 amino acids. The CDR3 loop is CASSPTKMSTDTQYF. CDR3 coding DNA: TGTGCCAGCTCACCAACTAAAATGAGCACAGATACGCAGTATTTT. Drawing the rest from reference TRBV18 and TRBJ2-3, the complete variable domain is NAGVMQNPRHLVRRRGQEARLRCSPMKGHSHVYWYRQLPEEGLKFMVYLQKENIIDESGMPKERFSAEFPKEGPSILRIQQVVRGDSAAYFCASSPTKMSTDTQYFGPGTRLTVL.

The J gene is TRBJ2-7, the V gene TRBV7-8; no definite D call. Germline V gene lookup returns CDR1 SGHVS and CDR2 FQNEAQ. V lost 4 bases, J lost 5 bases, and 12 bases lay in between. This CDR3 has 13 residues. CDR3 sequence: CASSCSRNHEQYF. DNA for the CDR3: TGTGCCAGCAGCTGTTCCAGGAACCACGAGCAGTACTTC. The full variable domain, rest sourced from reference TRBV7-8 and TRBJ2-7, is GAGVSQSPRYKVAKRGQDVALRCDPISGHVSLFWYQQALGQGPEFLTYFQNEAQLDKSGLPSDRFFAERPEGSVSTLKIQRTQQEDSAVYLCASSCSRNHEQYFGPGTRLTVT.